These T cell receptor beta chains were read from a single sample in a study of T cells in Graves' hyperthyroidism and ophthalmopathy. MiXCR, applied by TCRdb to the multiplex PCR reads, yields one record per CDR3 protein. The repertoire holds around 520,000 distinct CDR3 sequences, about 15% seen once, with approximately 15% in the top ten. Sequenced material: blood. The receptors originated from a woman in her thirties or forties with Graves' hyperthyroidism. CDR3s include the opening cysteine and the closing phenylalanine or tryptophan. The D gene is left open where the match is weak. Where a row states a size, it is once, few, many or the class of an expanded clone; other rows omit it.

TRBD1	TRBV2	15	many	TRBJ2-1	TGTGCCAGCAGTGGGGGGACAGGGCTGTTCGATGAGCAGTTCTTC	CASSGGTGLFDEQFF
TRBD2	TRBV10-1	14	few	TRBJ2-7	TGCGCCAGCAGTGCCGGGACTAGTATCAGCGAGCAGTACTTC	CASSAGTSISEQYF
NA	TRBV28	14	many	TRBJ1-1	TGTGCCAGCAGAAGACCCATAGGGGACACTGAAGCTTTCTTT	CASRRPIGDTEAFF
TRBD2	TRBV7-2	16	many	TRBJ2-1	TGTGCCAGCAGCTTAGCCGGAGGCGGGAGTCGCAATGAGCAGTTCTTC	CASSLAGGGSRNEQFF
NA	TRBV25-1	14	NA	TRBJ1-4	TGTGCCAGCAGTGACAGGGCAACTAATGAAAAACTGTTTTTT	CASSDRATNEKLFF
NA	TRBV4-1	16	few	TRBJ2-7	TGCGCCAGCAGCCAAGTGGAGGGGCTAGGCTCCTACGAGCAGTACTTC	CASSQVEGLGSYEQYF
NA	TRBV27	13	many	TRBJ1-6	TGTGCCAGCAGTTTAGTTGGGGATGCACCCCTCCACTTT	CASSLVGDAPLHF
NA	TRBV11-1	15	NA	TRBJ2-5	TGTGCCAGCAGCCCCCAGTGGGGGGGCGCGGAGACCCAGTACTTC	CASSPQWGGAETQYF
TRBD1	TRBV7-8	20	many	TRBJ1-4	TGTGCCAGCAGCCACGACCGAGGGCAGGGGGATTGGGCAACTAATGAAAAACTGTTTTTT	CASSHDRGQGDWATNEKLFF
NA	TRBV30	12	many	TRBJ1-1	TGTGCCTGTAGAAATGGGGGCACTGAAGCTTTCTTT	CACRNGGTEAFF
NA	TRBV4-2	14	many	TRBJ1-1	TGTGCCAGCAGCCAAGCTCCCGCGAACACTGAAGCTTTCTTT	CASSQAPANTEAFF
NA	TRBV19	11	NA	TRBJ2-3	TGTGCCAGTAGATCTGTAGCGGCGCAGTATTTT	CASRSVAAQYF
TRBD2	TRBV20-1	15	many	TRBJ2-1	TGCAGTGCCCAAACGCCGGGACTAGCATACAATGAGCAGTTCTTC	CSAQTPGLAYNEQFF
NA	TRBV20-1	13	many	TRBJ1-2	TGCAGTGCTATACGTGGACTTAACTATGGCTACACCTTC	CSAIRGLNYGYTF
TRBD1	TRBV12-3/TRBV12-4	14	NA	TRBJ1-5	TGTGCCAGCAGCGGGGACAGGGGGCATCAGCCCCAGCATTTT	CASSGDRGHQPQHF
NA	TRBV5-1	15	NA	TRBJ2-3	TGCGCCAGCAGCCGTTCGCCTAGCTTGCCAGATACGCAGTATTTT	CASSRSPSLPDTQYF
NA	TRBV27	16	many	TRBJ2-5	TGTGCCAGCAGTGACGGGACGGCCATAAATCAAGAGACCCAGTACTTC	CASSDGTAINQETQYF
TRBD2	TRBV5-1	14	NA	TRBJ2-1	TGCGCCAGCAGCTTATTAACTAGCGGGAGCGAGCAGTTCTTC	CASSLLTSGSEQFF
TRBD2	TRBV2	18	many	TRBJ2-7	TGTGCCAGCAGTGACCCCGCGCGGGGGACCGGGGTATCCTACGAGCAGTACTTC	CASSDPARGTGVSYEQYF
NA	TRBV28	13	many	TRBJ1-2	TGTGCCAGCAGCACCCGGCTCCTCTATGGCTACACCTTC	CASSTRLLYGYTF
NA	TRBV19	13	NA	TRBJ1-5	TGTGCCAGCAGGGCCAGGGAGGGTCAGCCCCAGCATTTT	CASRAREGQPQHF